This T cell receptor beta chain was identified in a study of shared clonotypes between healthy human individuals (dated by TCRdb to between 2020 and 2021). Background on the whole study: Two women and a few men aged 18 to 49 years were included in the cohort. The study deeply sequenced blood TCR repertoires of several healthy adults to estimate repertoire size and the extent of clonotype sharing between individuals. To increase sequencing depth and limit assay-specific biases, TCR repertoire library preparation and sequencing were carried out by different laboratories using diverse techniques. Leukapheresis yielded between about 0.94 and 10 billion PBMCs per donor. Per donor, three plates each were used for CD4 naive and CD4 memory, two for CD8 naive, and one for CD8 memory.

Using the deep immunoSEQ assay, TCR CDR3 regions were amplified from genomic DNA by multiplex PCR. For each cell subset, the extracted genomic DNA was distributed evenly across all wells of several immunoSEQ 96-well plates, and each plate served as one replicate. Each replicate PCR for sorted subsets received about 220 ng genomic DNA, equal to about 30,000 T cell genomes. Purified libraries were quantified with a Qubit 3.0 fluorometer, sized on a Bioanalyzer 2100, and re-quantified with the KAPA Library Quantification kit. Every immunoSEQ 96-well plate was sequenced on a separate single-read 150-cycle Illumina NextSeq 550 flow cell. The published analysis was carried out like this. Because only junctional sequences without quality scores were contained in the immunoSEQ output, filtering matching that applied to full-length reads could not be performed. Sequences were annotated with PyIR, a Python wrapper for IgBLAST v1.9, and V/J genes and CDR3 were assigned using IMGT germline references. Reads were removed for weak V/J assignments (E-value above 1e-6), missing CDR3, stop codons, out-of-frame junctions, or ambiguous translated residues. V3J clonotypes were defined as sequences sharing the same inferred V gene, J gene, and CDR3 amino acid sequence. Percentage overlap between repertoires was computed as shared unique clonotypes divided by the size of the smaller repertoire. RTK rarefaction, the Chao1 estimator, and Recon v2.1 estimates of unobserved clonotypes were used to assess repertoire richness. Generation probabilities for all TCRbeta clonotypes obtained by the gDNA method from a handful of donors were computed using OLGA. TCRdb obtained this table from immuneACCESS and retained in-frame rearrangements with V and J assigned. These tables miss some clones; where compared with another copy, unresolved V genes account for less than half of the shortfall, and the remainder is unexplained. V, J and clone size are taken as reported in that table, and D and trimming were inferred from the DNA itself. The sample includes about 330,000 clones, with approximately 79% observed a single time. The ten largest clones capture about 9.4% of the sample.

To note about this clone: It lacks a known antigen. Per-base qualities were not stored, and no clone one base away is much larger.

The donors were healthy, HIV-negative adults with no recently reported acute infections or vaccinations. All donors were Caucasian adults living in Nashville, Tennessee, USA. CD4+ T cells were enriched through magnetic negative selection, after which naive cells were positively selected on CD45RA and the remaining negative fraction served as the memory subset. After blood collection by leukapheresis, PBMCs were isolated using Ficoll-Histopaque density gradient centrifugation and then cryopreserved in the vapor phase of liquid nitrogen. Purity and quantity of every magnetically sorted T cell population were checked by analytical flow cytometry. Genomic DNA was isolated from each sorted fraction and quantified by UV absorbance on a Nanodrop 2000c. The CDR3 holds 15 amino acids from the cysteine to the phenylalanine. Of all the DNA, just the CDR3 is kept, 45 bases in frame from base 1. V is pruned by 4 bases and J by 4 bases, leaving 4 bases of the junction without a gene match. The germline V gene sets CDR1 to ENHRY and CDR2 to SYGVKD.

Overall study results and their limits: Sampling was restricted to blood, and TCR repertoires in tissue are likely to differ from TCR repertoires in blood. Based on pairwise subsampling, the degree of clonotype sharing among donors was expected to be affected by sequencing depth. The genetic and exposure-history diversity represented was limited by the small number of donors. Larger estimated clonotype richness was generally found for naive subsets than for memory subsets. Incomplete sequencing was indicated by rarefaction of sorted-subset datasets, despite the large sequencing depth. About 4.5% of naive CD4, 3% to 3.5% of naive CD8, approximately 2.2% of memory CD4, and more than 0.35% of memory CD8 clonotypes were shared across several donors. Compared with non-shared clonotypes, clonotypes shared by all four sorted-subset donors had higher generation probabilities.

The chain was built from TRBV10-3 and TRBJ2-2, with 9 central nucleotides matching TRBD1. The sequenced material came from memory CD4+ T cells sorted from blood. Interpreted using the paper, the cell subset or site label stands for: CD45RA-negative fraction. The clonotype comes from a man between 25 and 39 years old in good health. Here is the DNA: TGTGCCATCAGTGCCGTGACAGGGGGCACCGGGGAGCTGTTTTTT. Translated, it reads CAISAVTGGTGELFF.